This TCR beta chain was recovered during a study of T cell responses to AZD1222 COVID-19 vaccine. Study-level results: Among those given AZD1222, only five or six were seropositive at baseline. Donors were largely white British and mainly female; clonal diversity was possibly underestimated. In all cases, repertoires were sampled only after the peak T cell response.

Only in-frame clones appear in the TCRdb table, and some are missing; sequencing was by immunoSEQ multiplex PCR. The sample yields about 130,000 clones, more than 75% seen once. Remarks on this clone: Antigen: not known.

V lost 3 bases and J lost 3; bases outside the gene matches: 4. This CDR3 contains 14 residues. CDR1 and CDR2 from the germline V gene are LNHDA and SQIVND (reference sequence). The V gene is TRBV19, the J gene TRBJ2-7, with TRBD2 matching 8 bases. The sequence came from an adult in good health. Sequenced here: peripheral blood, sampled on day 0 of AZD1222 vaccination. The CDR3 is CASSMSGSSYEQYF. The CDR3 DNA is TGTGCCAGTAGTATGAGCGGGAGTAGCTACGAGCAGTACTTC.